Listed here is a single TCR beta chain. The RNA, about 0.45 to 1 ug, was put through reverse transcription using random hexamers. Coverage of TCR beta CDR3 amplification by immunoSEQ multiplex PCR extended to 54 Vbeta and 13 Jbeta. One entry per CDR3 protein results from TCRdb running MiXCR on the immunoSEQ multiplex PCR reads. The sample gives under 200,000 distinct CDR3 sequences, 75% to 95% of which show up once; 0.085% to 0.1% is in the top ten. Both CD4+ and CD8+ T cells were negatively isolated, and TEMRA cells underwent FACS enrichment. The data derive from a study of CD8 T cells in Susac syndrome. Input material: CD4+ T cells from PBMCs. This TCR derives from a human donor with Susac syndrome.

The CDR3 sequence: CASSQGLVPDTQYF. The DNA for the CDR3 is TGCGCCAGCAGCCAAGGACTGGTGCCAGATACGCAGTATTTT. The V call is TRBV4-1, the J call TRBJ2-3; D gene ambiguous. Trimming cost V 1 base and J 4 bases, with 9 bases left between them. The CDR3 has 14 residues. Germline V gives CDR1 MGHRA, CDR2 YSYEKL.